This T cell receptor beta chain came from a study of OX40 agonist ivuxolimab in advanced cancers. The wider study: Patients were infused with ivuxolimab every 2 weeks at 0.01 to 10 mg/kg. Mean age around 64 years, range about 20 to 79; roughly 82% male. Findings and caveats of the study: Certain nonresponding patients likewise had low normalized T-cell clonal expansion.

Concerning this clone: The antigen remains unidentified.

Prior autoimmune disease or systemic immunosuppression barred patients. V was shortened by 2 bases and J by 3 bases, with 5 bases between the two germline ends. This CDR3 comprises 13 residues. In germline, CDR1 is SGHNT, CDR2 YYREEE (reference sequence). Data came from immunoSEQ multiplex PCR; TCRdb stores just in-frame clones and leaves some out. The sample holds about 16,000 clones, 75% to 85% seen once. The source was CD4+ or CD8+ T cells sorted from blood, collected in a trial of the OX40 agonist ivuxolimab. The sequence was obtained from an adult with an advanced solid tumor such as melanoma, head and neck, liver or kidney cancer. The V and J genes are TRBV5-4 and TRBJ2-2; D gene uncertain. For the CDR3, the DNA is TGTGCCAGCAGCTTAACAGACACCGGGGAGCTGTTTTTT. Its translation is CASSLTDTGELFF. The complete variable domain, with remaining parts taken from reference TRBV5-4 and TRBJ2-2, reads ETGVTQSPTHLIKTRGQQVTLRCSSQSGHNTVSWYQQALGQGPQFIFQYYREEENGRGNFPPRFSGLQFPNYSSELNVNALELDDSALYLCASSLTDTGELFFGEGSRLTVL.